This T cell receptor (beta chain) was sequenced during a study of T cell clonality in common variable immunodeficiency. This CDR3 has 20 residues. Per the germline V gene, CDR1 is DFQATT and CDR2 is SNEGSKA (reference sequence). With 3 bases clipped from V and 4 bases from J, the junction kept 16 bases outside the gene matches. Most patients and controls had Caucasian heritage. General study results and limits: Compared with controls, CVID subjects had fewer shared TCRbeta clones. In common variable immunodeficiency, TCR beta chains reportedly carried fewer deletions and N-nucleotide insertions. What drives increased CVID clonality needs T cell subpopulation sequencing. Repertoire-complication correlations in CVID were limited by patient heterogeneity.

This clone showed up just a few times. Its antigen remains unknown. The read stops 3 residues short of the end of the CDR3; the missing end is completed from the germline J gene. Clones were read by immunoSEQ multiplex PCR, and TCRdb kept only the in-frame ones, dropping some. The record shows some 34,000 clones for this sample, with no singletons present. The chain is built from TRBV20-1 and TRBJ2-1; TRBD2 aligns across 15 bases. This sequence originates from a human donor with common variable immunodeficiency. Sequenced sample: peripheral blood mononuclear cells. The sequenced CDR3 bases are TGCAGTGCTAGGGGGTTCAAGAGCGGGACTAGCGGGAGGTCTTACAATGAG. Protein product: CSARGFKSGTSGRSYNE. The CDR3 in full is CSARGFKSGTSGRSYNEQFF.